This T cell receptor (beta chain) was observed in a study of beta chain features in type 1 diabetes. At the level of the study: Sorted cells numbering under 140,000,000 were examined across all samples.

Germline V gives CDR1 SGDLS, CDR2 YYNGEE. The CDR3 is 15 residues long. V lost 4 bases and J lost 0; bases outside the gene matches: 6. With regard to this clone: What it binds is unknown.

Findings and limits, study-wide: Highly expressing activated T cells could be over-counted with a cDNA template. Among all four CD4+ subsets, Type 1 diabetes patients had TCRB CDR3s that were moderately but significantly shorter.

Every bit of the isolated RNA underwent reverse transcription, so sequencing read expressed TCRB transcripts. Roughly 3.6 million reads on average were seen across naive, central memory and regulatory T cell samples. Clones were read by immunoSEQ multiplex PCR, and TCRdb kept only the in-frame ones, dropping some. The table shows some 290,000 clones, with 13% to 15% occurring only once. Heparinised blood was drawn once per donor, averaging about 100 mL. The clonotype comes from a young man with type 1 diabetes. Sequencing was done on a sample of naive CD4+ T cells from blood. V and J are TRBV9 and TRBJ2-5, with TRBD1 matching over 7 bases. The CDR3 bases are TGTGCCAGCAGCCGCCAGGGGGTGTACCAAGAGACCCAGTACTTC. Its protein is CASSRQGVYQETQYF.